A single sample is the source of the 18 T cell receptor beta chains below, sequenced in a study of OX40 agonist ivuxolimab in advanced cancers. Here immunoSEQ multiplex PCR was the method, and the copy in TCRdb shows in-frame clones only, minus some. Of around 67,000 clones listed, 80% are singletons. This material consisted of CD4+ or CD8+ T cells sorted from blood, taken in a trial of the OX40 agonist ivuxolimab. Every receptor here comes from an adult with an advanced solid tumor such as melanoma, head and neck, liver or kidney cancer.

This clone was seen a handful of times. The chain uses TRBV2 and TRBJ2-3; 10 positions agree with TRBD2. CDR1 and CDR2 (germline): SNHLY, FYNNEI. There are 15 residues in the CDR3. The J segment lost 5 bases and the V segment lost 7 bases, leaving 9 bases of the junction unmatched. In nucleotides, the CDR3 is TGTGCCAGCATTCAAAGCGGGGGGGCCATAGATACGCAGTATTTT. Translation gives CASIQSGGAIDTQYF. Full variable domain (rest looked up from reference TRBV2 and TRBJ2-3): EPEVTQTPSHQVTQMGQEVILRCVPISNHLYFYWYRQILGQKVEFLVSFYNNEISEKSEIFDDQFSVERPDGSNFTLKIRSTKLEDSAMYFCASIQSGGAIDTQYFGPGTRLTVL.

The V and J genes are TRBV5-8 and TRBJ2-5; TRBD2 agrees at 11 bases. Trimming at V came to 0 bases and at J to 4 bases, leaving 2 bases not matched to a gene. This CDR3 comprises 15 residues. Germline assignment: CDR1 SGHTS and CDR2 YDEGEE. CDR3 nucleotides: TGTGCCAGCAGCTTGGGACTAGCGGGGCCAGAGACCCAGTACTTC. It is translated as CASSLGLAGPETQYF.

The chain carries TRBV30 and TRBJ1-5; a possible D gene is TRBD1 (5 bases). In germline, CDR1 is GTSNPN, CDR2 SVGIG (reference sequence). Between the trimmed V and J ends, which lost 0 bases and 0 bases, there was a span of 18 bases. The CDR3 is 18 amino acids. The CDR3 reads CAWSVSFQGDNSNQPQHF. In DNA form, the CDR3 reads TGTGCCTGGAGTGTATCCTTCCAGGGAGACAATAGCAATCAGCCCCAGCATTTT.

The chain uses TRBV19 and TRBJ2-5; no reliable D call. CDR1 is LNHDA and CDR2 is SQIVND in the germline V gene (reference sequence). Trimming cost V 3 bases and J 2 bases, with 10 bases left between them. This CDR3 comprises 14 residues. The CDR3 DNA reads TGTGCCAGTAGTATTACGCTCGATCAAGAGACCCAGTACTTC. Translated, it gives CASSITLDQETQYF.

The J gene is TRBJ2-5, the V gene TRBV18; D is uncertain. The V end was cut by 1 base, the J end by 3 bases, with 6 bases between. The CDR3 extends over 13 amino acids. Germline CDR1 and CDR2: KGHSH and LQKENI. CDR3 coding DNA: TGTGCCAGCTCACCACGCCAGGAAGAGACCCAGTACTTC. Amino acids: CASSPRQEETQYF.

The chain joins TRBV6-5 to TRBJ2-5; D ambiguous. The CDR3 runs 13 residues. Germline CDR1 and CDR2: MNHEY and SVGAGI. The V gene lost 0 bases and the J gene lost 1 base, with 3 bases spanning the gap. CDR3 nucleotides: TGTGCCAGCAGTTACTCGAGCCAAGAGACCCAGTACTTC. This translates into CASSYSSQETQYF.

The chain's CDR3 is CASSLQGANGYTF. CDR3 DNA: TGTGCCAGCAGCCTACAGGGGGCAAATGGCTACACCTTC. The chain recombines TRBV27 with TRBJ1-2; TRBD1 aligns across 9 bases. This CDR3 is 13 amino acids long. Trimming cost V 6 bases and J 6 bases; bases outside gene matches: 5. Per germline, CDR1 MNHEY and CDR2 SMNVEV (reference sequence).

J is TRBJ1-6 and V is TRBV19, with D maybe TRBD1 (6 bases). V was shortened by 6 bases and J by 7 bases, with 13 bases between the two germline ends. The CDR3 runs 14 residues. Per the germline V gene, CDR1 is LNHDA and CDR2 is SQIVND (reference sequence). This CDR3 is CASSEEGGNSPLHF. CDR3 nucleotides: TGTGCCAGTAGCGAGGAGGGGGGAAATTCACCCCTCCACTTT.

This sequence joins TRBV5-1 and TRBJ2-3, with 8 nucleotides matching TRBD1. The CDR3 extends over 15 amino acids. Germline CDR1 SGHRS, CDR2 YFSETQ. The J segment lost 2 bases and the V segment lost 5 bases, leaving 7 bases of the junction unmatched. CDR3: CASSQDRVYTDTQYF. The CDR3 DNA reads as TGCGCCAGCAGTCAGGACAGGGTTTACACAGATACGCAGTATTTT.

The rearrangement uses TRBV5-1 and TRBJ1-6; 7 nucleotides align to TRBD1. Germline assignment: CDR1 SGHRS and CDR2 YFSETQ. The V gene end was trimmed by 0 bases and the J gene end by 6 bases; junction bases not matched to a gene: 9. The CDR3 is 17 residues long. The CDR3 sequence: CASSLENYGTANSPLHF. The CDR3 coding sequence is TGCGCCAGCAGCTTGGAGAACTACGGGACAGCTAATTCACCCCTCCACTTT.

The rearrangement joins TRBV6-5 to TRBJ1-3, with D possibly being TRBD1 (5 bases). Looked up from germline, CDR1 is MNHEY and CDR2 is SVGAGI. V dropped 7 bases and J dropped 0 bases, with 13 bases sitting between them. The CDR3 is 15 residues long. In DNA, the CDR3 is TGTGCCAGCACCATAGGGACGGCCTCTGGAAACACCATATATTTT. The encoded protein is CASTIGTASGNTIYF.

Relative to its sample, this clone is medium-sized. This sequence joins TRBV29-1 and TRBJ1-1; no clear D. Trimming took 2 bases from V and 1 from J, leaving 8 bases between them. Germline CDR1 and CDR2: SQVTM and ANQGSEA. The CDR3 is made up of 13 amino acids. DNA of the CDR3: TGCAGCGTTGAAAAGGGAGGGAACACTGAAGCTTTCTTT. It is translated as CSVEKGGNTEAFF.

The gene calls are TRBV28 and TRBJ1-3; 7 bases fit TRBD1. Looked up from germline, CDR1 is MDHEN and CDR2 is SYDVKM. V dropped 5 bases and J dropped 2; count of bases not matched to a gene: 9. The CDR3 runs to 16 residues. The CDR3 DNA follows: TGTGCCAGCAGTCCAACTCTGGGGACAGCTGGAAACACCATATATTTT. It codes for CASSPTLGTAGNTIYF.

This chain joins TRBV19 and TRBJ2-5; D perhaps matches TRBD1 (6 bases). The germline gives CDR1 LNHDA, CDR2 SQIVND (reference sequence). V was trimmed by 6 bases and J by 2 bases, leaving 13 bases between them. CDR3 length: 14 amino acids. The CDR3 is CASSFLTGQETQYF. Written as DNA, the CDR3 is TGTGCCAGTAGCTTCCTGACAGGTCAAGAGACCCAGTACTTC.

V gene TRBV7-8 combines with J gene TRBJ2-1; D perhaps matches TRBD1 (5 bases). Trimming shortened V by 2 bases and J by 6 bases, and 20 bases separated the two germline ends. CDR3 length: 17 amino acids. The germline gives CDR1 SGHVS, CDR2 FQNEAQ. The chain's CDR3 is CASSLPRRFQGSNEQFF. In DNA form, the CDR3 reads TGTGCCAGCAGCTTACCTCGACGCTTCCAGGGCTCCAATGAGCAGTTCTTC.

The chain employs TRBV29-1 and TRBJ2-5, with 7 bases matching TRBD1. The CDR3 has 12 residues. The ends lost 7 bases at V and 4 bases at J; junction bases unmatched: 6. The germline CDR1 and CDR2 sequences are SQVTM and ANQGSEA. In DNA, the CDR3 is TGCAGCGCCTACGACAGGGTAGAGACCCAGTACTTC. Amino acids: CSAYDRVETQYF.

The rearrangement links TRBV7-8 to TRBJ1-1; the D is unclear. Germline assignment: CDR1 SGHVS and CDR2 FQNEAQ. CDR3 size: 13 residues. The V end was cut by 1 base, the J end by 7 bases, with 10 bases between. CDR3 bases: TGTGCCAGCAGCTTAGACGGCCCCAGTGAAGCTTTCTTT. Amino acids: CASSLDGPSEAFF.

This sequence joins TRBV6-5 and TRBJ1-4; the match to TRBD1 covers 7 bases. The CDR3 sequence is 14 residues long. Trimming removed 4 bases from V and 4 bases from J; junction bases left unmatched: 3. CDR1 and CDR2 from the germline V gene are MNHEY and SVGAGI. The CDR3 spells CASSSGQLNEKLFF. CDR3 bases: TGTGCCAGCAGTTCGGGACAGCTTAATGAAAAACTGTTTTTT.